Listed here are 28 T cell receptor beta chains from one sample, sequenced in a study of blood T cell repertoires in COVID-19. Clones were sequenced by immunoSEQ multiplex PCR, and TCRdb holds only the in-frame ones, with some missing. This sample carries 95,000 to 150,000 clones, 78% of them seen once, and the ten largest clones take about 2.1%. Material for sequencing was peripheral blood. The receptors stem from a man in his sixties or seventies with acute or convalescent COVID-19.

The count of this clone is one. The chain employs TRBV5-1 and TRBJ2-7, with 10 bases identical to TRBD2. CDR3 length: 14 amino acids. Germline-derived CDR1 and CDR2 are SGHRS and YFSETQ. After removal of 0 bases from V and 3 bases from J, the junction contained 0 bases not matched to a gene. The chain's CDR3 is CASSLVAGGYEQYF. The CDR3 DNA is TGCGCCAGCAGCTTGGTAGCGGGGGGCTACGAGCAGTACTTC.

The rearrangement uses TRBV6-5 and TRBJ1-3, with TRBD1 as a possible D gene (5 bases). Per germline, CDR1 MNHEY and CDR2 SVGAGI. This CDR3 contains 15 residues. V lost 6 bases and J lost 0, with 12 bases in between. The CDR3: CASRKQGTSGNTIYF. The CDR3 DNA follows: TGTGCCAGCAGAAAGCAGGGAACCTCTGGAAACACCATATATTTT.

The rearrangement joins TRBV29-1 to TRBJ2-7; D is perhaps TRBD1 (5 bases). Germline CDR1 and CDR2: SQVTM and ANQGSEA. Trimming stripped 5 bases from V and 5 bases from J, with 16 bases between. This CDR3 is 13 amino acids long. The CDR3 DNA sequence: TGCAGCGTTTCCCCTATCCAGGGCCACGAGCAGTACTTC. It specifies CSVSPIQGHEQYF.

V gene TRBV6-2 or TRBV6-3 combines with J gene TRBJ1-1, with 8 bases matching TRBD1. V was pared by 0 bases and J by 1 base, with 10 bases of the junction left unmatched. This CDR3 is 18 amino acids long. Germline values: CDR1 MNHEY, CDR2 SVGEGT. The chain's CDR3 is CASSYSRDRYSGNTEAFF. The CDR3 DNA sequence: TGTGCCAGCAGTTACTCCCGGGACAGGTACTCCGGGAACACTGAAGCTTTCTTT.

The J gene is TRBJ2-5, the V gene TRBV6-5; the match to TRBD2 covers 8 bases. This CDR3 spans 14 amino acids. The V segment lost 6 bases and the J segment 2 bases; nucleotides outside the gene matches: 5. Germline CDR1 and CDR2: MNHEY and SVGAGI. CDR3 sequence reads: CASSPGGAQETQYF. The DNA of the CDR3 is TGTGCCAGCAGCCCCGGGGGGGCGCAAGAGACCCAGTACTTC.

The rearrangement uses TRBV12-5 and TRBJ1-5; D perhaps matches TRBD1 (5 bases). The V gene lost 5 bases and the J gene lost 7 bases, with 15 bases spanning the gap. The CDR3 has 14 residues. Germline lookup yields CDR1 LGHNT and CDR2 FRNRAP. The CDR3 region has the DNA TGTGCTAGTGGTGGGTCGGGGGGATGGCAGCCCCAGCATTTT. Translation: CASGGSGGWQPQHF.

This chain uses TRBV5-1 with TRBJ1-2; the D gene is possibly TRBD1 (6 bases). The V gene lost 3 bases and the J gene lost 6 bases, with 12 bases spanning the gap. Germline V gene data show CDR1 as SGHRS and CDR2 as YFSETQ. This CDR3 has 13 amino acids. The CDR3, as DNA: TGCGCCAGCAGCTGGGGGCAAGACCATGGCTACACCTTC. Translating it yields CASSWGQDHGYTF.

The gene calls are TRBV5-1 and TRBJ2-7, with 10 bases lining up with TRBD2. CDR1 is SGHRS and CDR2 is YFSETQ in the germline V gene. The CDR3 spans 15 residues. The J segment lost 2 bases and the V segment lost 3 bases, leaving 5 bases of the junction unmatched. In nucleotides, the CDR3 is TGCGCCAGCAGCTCACTAGCGGGGCCCACCTACGAGCAGTACTTC. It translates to CASSSLAGPTYEQYF. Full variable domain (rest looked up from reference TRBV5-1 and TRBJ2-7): KAGVTQTPRYLIKTRGQQVTLSCSPISGHRSVSWYQQTPGQGLQFLFEYFSETQRNKGNFPGRFSGRQFSNSRSEMNVSTLELGDSALYLCASSSLAGPTYEQYFGPGTRLTVT.

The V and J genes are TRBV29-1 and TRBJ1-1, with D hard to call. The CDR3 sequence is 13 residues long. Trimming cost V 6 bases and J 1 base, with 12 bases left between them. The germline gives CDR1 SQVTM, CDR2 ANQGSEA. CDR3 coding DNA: TGCAGCGTAGAAACTCAGGAGAACACTGAAGCTTTCTTT. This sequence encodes CSVETQENTEAFF.

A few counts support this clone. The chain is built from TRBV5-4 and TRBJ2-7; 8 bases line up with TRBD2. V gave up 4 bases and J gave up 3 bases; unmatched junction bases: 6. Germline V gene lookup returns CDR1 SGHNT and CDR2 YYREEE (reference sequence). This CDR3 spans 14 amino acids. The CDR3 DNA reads TGTGCCAGCAGCACGGGGGGGCGCAGCTACGAGCAGTACTTC. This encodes CASSTGGRSYEQYF.

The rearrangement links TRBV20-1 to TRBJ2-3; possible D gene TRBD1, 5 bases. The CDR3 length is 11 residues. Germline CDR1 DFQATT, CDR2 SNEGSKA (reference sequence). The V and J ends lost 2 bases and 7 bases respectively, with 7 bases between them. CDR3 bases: TGCAGTGCTAGAAGGGGCTATACGCAGTATTTT. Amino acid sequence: CSARRGYTQYF.

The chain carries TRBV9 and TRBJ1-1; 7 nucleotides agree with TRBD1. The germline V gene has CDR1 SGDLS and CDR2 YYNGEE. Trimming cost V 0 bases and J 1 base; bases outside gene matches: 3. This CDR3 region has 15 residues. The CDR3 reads CASSVGGQSNTEAFF. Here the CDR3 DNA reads TGTGCCAGCAGCGTAGGGGGACAGTCGAACACTGAAGCTTTCTTT.

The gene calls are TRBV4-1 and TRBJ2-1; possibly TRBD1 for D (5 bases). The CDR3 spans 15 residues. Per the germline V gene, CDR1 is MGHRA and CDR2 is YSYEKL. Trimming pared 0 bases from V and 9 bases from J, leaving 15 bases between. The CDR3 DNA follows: TGCGCCAGCAGCCAAGATAGGTGGGGCCGGAGTGAGCAGTTCTTC. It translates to CASSQDRWGRSEQFF.

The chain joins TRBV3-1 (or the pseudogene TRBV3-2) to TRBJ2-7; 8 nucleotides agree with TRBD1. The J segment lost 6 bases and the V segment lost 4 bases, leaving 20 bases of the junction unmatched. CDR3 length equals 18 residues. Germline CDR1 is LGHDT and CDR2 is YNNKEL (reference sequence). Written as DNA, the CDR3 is TGTGCCAGCAGCCCGTATTTCCGGGATACAGGGGGGCCCTCCGAGCAGTACTTC. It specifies CASSPYFRDTGGPSEQYF.

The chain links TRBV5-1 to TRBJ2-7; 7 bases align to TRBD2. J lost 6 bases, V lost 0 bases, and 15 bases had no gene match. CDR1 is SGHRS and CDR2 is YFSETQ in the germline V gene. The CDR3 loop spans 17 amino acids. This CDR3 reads CASSLVPPGGGGGEQYF. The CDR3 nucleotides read TGCGCCAGCAGCTTGGTACCCCCCGGTGGGGGGGGAGGCGAGCAGTACTTC.

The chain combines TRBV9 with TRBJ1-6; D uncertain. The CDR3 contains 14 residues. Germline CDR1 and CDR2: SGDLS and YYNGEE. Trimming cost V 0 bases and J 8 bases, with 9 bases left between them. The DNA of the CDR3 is TGTGCCAGCAGCGTAGCGGGTATCGATTCACCCCTCCACTTT. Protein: CASSVAGIDSPLHF.

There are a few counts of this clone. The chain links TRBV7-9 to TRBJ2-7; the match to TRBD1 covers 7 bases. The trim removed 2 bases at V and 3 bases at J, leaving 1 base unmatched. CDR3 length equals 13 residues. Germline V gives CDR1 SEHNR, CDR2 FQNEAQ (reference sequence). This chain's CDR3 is CASSLPGGYEQYF. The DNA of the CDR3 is TGTGCCAGCAGCTTACCAGGGGGCTACGAGCAGTACTTC.

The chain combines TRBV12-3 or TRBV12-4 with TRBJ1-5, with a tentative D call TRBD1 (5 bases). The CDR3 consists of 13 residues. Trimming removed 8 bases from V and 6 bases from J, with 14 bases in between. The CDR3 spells CASHGGRGQPQHF. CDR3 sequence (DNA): TGTGCCAGCCACGGGGGAAGGGGTCAGCCCCAGCATTTT.

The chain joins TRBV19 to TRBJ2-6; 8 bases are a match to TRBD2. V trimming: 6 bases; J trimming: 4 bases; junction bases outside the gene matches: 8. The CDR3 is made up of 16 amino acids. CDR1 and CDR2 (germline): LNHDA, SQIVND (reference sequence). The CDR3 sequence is CASSAGGLRGANVLTF. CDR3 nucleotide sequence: TGTGCCAGTAGCGCGGGGGGCCTCAGGGGGGCCAACGTCCTGACTTTC.

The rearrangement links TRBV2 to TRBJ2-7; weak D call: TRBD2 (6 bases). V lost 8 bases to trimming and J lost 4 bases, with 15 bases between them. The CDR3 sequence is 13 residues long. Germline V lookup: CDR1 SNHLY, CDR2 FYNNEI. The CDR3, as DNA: TGTGCCAGCGGAGGGGATCTAAAATACGAGCAGTACTTC. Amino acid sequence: CASGGDLKYEQYF.

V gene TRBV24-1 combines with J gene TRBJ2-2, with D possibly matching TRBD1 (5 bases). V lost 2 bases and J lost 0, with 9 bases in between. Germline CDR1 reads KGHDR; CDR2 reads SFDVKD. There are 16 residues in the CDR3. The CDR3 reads CATSDSTEPNTGELFF. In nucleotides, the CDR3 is TGTGCCACCAGTGATTCGACAGAGCCGAACACCGGGGAGCTGTTTTTT.

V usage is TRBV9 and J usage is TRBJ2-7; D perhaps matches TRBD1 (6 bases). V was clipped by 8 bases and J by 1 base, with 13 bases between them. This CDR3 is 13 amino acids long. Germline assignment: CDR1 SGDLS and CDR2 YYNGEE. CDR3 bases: TGTGCCAGTGGCAGGACAGAGTCCTACGAGCAGTACTTC. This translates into CASGRTESYEQYF.

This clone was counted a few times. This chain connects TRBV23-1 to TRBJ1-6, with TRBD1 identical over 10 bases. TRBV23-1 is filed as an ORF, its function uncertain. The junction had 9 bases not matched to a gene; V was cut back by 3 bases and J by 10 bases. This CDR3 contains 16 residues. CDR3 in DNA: TGCGCCAGCAGTCACCCGGGACAGGGGCTGGGGTCACCCCTCCACTTT. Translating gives CASSHPGQGLGSPLHF.

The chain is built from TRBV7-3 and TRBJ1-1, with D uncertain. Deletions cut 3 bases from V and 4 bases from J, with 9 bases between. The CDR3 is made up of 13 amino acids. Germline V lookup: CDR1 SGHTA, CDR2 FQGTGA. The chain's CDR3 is CASSFVRSTEAFF. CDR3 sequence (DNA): TGTGCCAGCAGCTTTGTTCGTAGCACTGAAGCTTTCTTT.

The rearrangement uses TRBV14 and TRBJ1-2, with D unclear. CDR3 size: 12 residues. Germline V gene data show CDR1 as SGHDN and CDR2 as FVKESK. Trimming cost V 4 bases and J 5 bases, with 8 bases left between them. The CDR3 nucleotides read TGTGCCAGCAGCCCTCGGACTTATGGCTACACCTTC. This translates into CASSPRTYGYTF.

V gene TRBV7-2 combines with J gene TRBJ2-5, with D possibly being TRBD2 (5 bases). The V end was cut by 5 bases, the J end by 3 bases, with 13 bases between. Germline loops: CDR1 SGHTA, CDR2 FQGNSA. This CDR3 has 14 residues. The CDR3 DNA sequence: TGTGCCAGCAGCCAATCGGGGATTGAAGAGACCCAGTACTTC. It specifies CASSQSGIEETQYF.

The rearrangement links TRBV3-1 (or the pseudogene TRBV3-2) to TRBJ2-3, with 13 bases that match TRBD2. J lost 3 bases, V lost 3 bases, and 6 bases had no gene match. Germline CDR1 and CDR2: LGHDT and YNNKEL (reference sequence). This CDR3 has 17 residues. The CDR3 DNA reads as TGTGCCAGCAGCCATAAACTAGCGGGGGGGCCAACAGATACGCAGTATTTT. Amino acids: CASSHKLAGGPTDTQYF.

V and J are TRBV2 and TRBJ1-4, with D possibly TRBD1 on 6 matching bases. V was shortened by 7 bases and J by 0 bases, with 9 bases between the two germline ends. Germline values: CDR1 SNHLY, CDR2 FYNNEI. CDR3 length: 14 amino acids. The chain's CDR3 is CASNHRATNEKLFF. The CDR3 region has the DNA TGTGCCAGCAATCACAGGGCAACTAATGAAAAACTGTTTTTT.